Given below is one TCR beta chain in context. The antigen remains undetermined. The CDR3 totals 15 residues. V shed 8 bases and J 0 bases; nucleotides not matched to a gene: 6. CDR1 is SEHNR, CDR2 FQNEAQ, per germline (reference sequence). The treatment is: oral pan-JAK inhibitor, 5-10 mg twice daily. The data stem from a study of CD8+ T cells in alopecia areata. Whole-study context: Treated patients were given 5 to 10 mg oral tofacitinib twice daily.

Study-level results: The study found tofacitinib significantly decreased scalp clonality and expanded CD8+ clones among the top 100. The treated group had a single nonresponder, limiting CD8+ expansion-response conclusions. Numerous expanded lesional clones remained in scalp and blood during tofacitinib.

In each case, RNA was isolated and then reverse transcribed into cDNA as the sequencing template. TCRdb's table, derived via immunoSEQ multiplex PCR, lists solely in-frame clones and lacks some. The sample yields 100,000 to 130,000 clones, roughly 84% seen once. This chain connects TRBV7-9 to TRBJ2-1, with 8 bases lining up with TRBD2. Sequencing used CD8+ T cells sorted from blood, obtained at week 24, from a patient treated with tofacitinib. This clonotype was obtained from a human donor with alopecia areata. The DNA for the CDR3 is TGTGCCAGCCGATCAGGGACTAGCTCCTACAATGAGCAGTTCTTC. This translates into CASRSGTSSYNEQFF.